The 3 T cell receptor beta chains given below trace back to one sample, sequenced in a study of T cell repertoires in cytomegalovirus infection. TCRdb re-derived calls from the reads in MiXCR, one entry per CDR3 protein. Among 150,000 to 200,000 distinct CDR3 sequences, approximately 14% were seen once, and the ten largest hold 27%. The specimen was PBMCs. All receptors derive from a human donor in good health (CMV status not recorded). Some clones in this sample may be carry-over from other donors' samples.

This chain uses TRBV27 with TRBJ2-5, with D tentatively TRBD1 (5 bases). The CDR3 consists of 14 residues. Deletions cut 4 bases from V and 2 bases from J, with 11 bases between. Germline V gene sequence: CDR1 MNHEY, CDR2 SMNVEV (reference sequence). For the CDR3, the DNA is TGTGCCAGCAGTTGGAGTTCAGGGCAAGAGACCCAGTACTTC. Its protein product is CASSWSSGQETQYF.

Remarks on this clonotype: One end of the junction does not line up with germline, which may come from a read error. V gene TRBV19 combines with J gene TRBJ1-5; D ambiguous. The CDR3 has 15 amino acids. CDR1 LNHDA and CDR2 SQIVND come from the germline V gene (reference sequence). The CDR3 DNA is TGTGCCAGTGGTATCGCGGGTCGAAACAATCAGCCCCAGCATTTT. This translates into CASGIAGRNNQPQHF.

There are a few counts of this clonotype. The V and J genes are TRBV28 and TRBJ1-5; 7 bases fit TRBD1. Germline CDR1 reads MDHEN; CDR2 reads SYDVKM. The J segment lost 5 bases and the V segment lost 3 bases, leaving 10 bases of the junction unmatched. CDR3 length equals 16 residues. The CDR3 DNA follows: TGTGCCAGCAGTTTTGGGGGCAGGGGGGGGGATCAGCCCCAGCATTTT. This gives the protein CASSFGGRGGDQPQHF.